Following are 24 T cell receptor beta chains from one sample sequenced in a study of blood T cell repertoires in COVID-19. Repertoires were generated with immunoSEQ multiplex PCR, while TCRdb's copy carries only in-frame clones and drops some. The sample yields approximately 170,000 clones, about four fifths seen once. Sequencing used peripheral blood. All receptors derive from a man between 60 and 75 years old with active or convalescent COVID-19.

The genes are TRBV5-1 and TRBJ2-7; D not certain. The V gene lost 5 bases and the J gene lost 0 bases, with 18 bases spanning the gap. The CDR3 is 16 residues long. Germline loops: CDR1 SGHRS, CDR2 YFSETQ. The CDR3: CASRTSLLPDSYEQYF. CDR3 sequence (DNA): TGCGCCAGCAGGACTTCCCTTTTGCCAGACTCCTACGAGCAGTACTTC.

The V call is TRBV6-1, the J call TRBJ2-2; 12 bases line up with TRBD1. V lost 4 bases, J lost 5 bases, and 5 bases stayed unmatched. There are 16 residues in the CDR3. CDR1 and CDR2 from the germline V gene are MNHNS and SASEGT. CDR3 in DNA: TGTGCCAGCAGTGCGGGACAGGGGGCGAGTACCGGGGAGCTGTTTTTT. Residues: CASSAGQGASTGELFF.

The V gene is TRBV5-1, the J gene TRBJ1-2; possible D gene TRBD1, 5 bases. Germline V gives CDR1 SGHRS, CDR2 YFSETQ. The CDR3 spans 15 residues. Trimming removed 5 bases from V and 4 bases from J, with 18 bases in between. This chain's CDR3 is CASRQTGGFIYGYTF. The CDR3 region has the DNA TGCGCCAGCAGACAAACCGGGGGGTTCATCTATGGCTACACCTTC. Full variable domain (rest looked up from reference TRBV5-1 and TRBJ1-2): KAGVTQTPRYLIKTRGQQVTLSCSPISGHRSVSWYQQTPGQGLQFLFEYFSETQRNKGNFPGRFSGRQFSNSRSEMNVSTLELGDSALYLCASRQTGGFIYGYTFGSGTRLTVV.

This clone occurred many times. The rearrangement joins TRBV10-1 to TRBJ1-6; D may be TRBD1 (5 bases). The germline V gene encodes CDR1 WNHNN and CDR2 SYGVQD (reference sequence). V dropped 3 bases and J dropped 8 bases, with 8 bases sitting between them. The CDR3 is made up of 13 amino acids. CDR3 sequence: CASSDRAHSPLHF. The CDR3 coding sequence is TGCGCCAGCAGTGACAGGGCGCATTCACCCCTCCACTTT.

This sequence joins TRBV7-9 and TRBJ2-7; 7 bases map to TRBD2. The CDR3 totals 12 residues. Germline V gene sequence: CDR1 SEHNR, CDR2 FQNEAQ (reference sequence). Germline trimming cut 5 bases from V and 3 bases from J; bases unmatched to any gene: 1. CDR3 DNA: TGTGCCAGCAGCCGGACTAGCTACGAGCAGTACTTC. Residues: CASSRTSYEQYF. The full variable domain, with the rest looked up from reference TRBV7-9 and TRBJ2-7, is DTGVSQNPRHKITKRGQNVTFRCDPISEHNRLYWYRQTLGQGPEFLTYFQNEAQLEKSRLLSDRFSAERPKGSFSTLEIQRTEQGDSAMYLCASSRTSYEQYFGPGTRLTVT.

The J gene is TRBJ2-3, the V gene TRBV10-1; 10 bases map to TRBD1. Losses at the gene ends were 5 bases for V and 4 bases for J; bases not matched to a gene: 3. Germline CDR1 and CDR2: WNHNN and SYGVQD (reference sequence). The CDR3 sequence is 14 residues long. In DNA form, the CDR3 reads TGCGCCAGCAGTTCCGGACAGGGGGCAGATACGCAGTATTTT. Amino acids: CASSSGQGADTQYF.

The rearrangement links TRBV24-1 to TRBJ1-5; 7 nucleotides line up with TRBD1. The junction had 10 bases not matched to a gene; V was cut back by 2 bases and J by 7 bases. Germline V CDR1 and CDR2: KGHDR, SFDVKD. The CDR3 runs to 16 residues. This CDR3 is CATSDYTTGTVQPQHF. In nucleotides, the CDR3 is TGTGCCACCAGTGATTACACGACAGGGACGGTACAGCCCCAGCATTTT.

This rearrangement joins TRBV7-2 to TRBJ2-1; possibly TRBD2 for D (6 bases). This CDR3 has 16 residues. The V gene lost 5 bases and the J gene lost 3 bases, with 17 bases spanning the gap. Looked up from germline, CDR1 is SGHTA and CDR2 is FQGNSA. In DNA form, the CDR3 reads TGTGCCAGCAGCAGGGGACTCACGTCCTACTACAATGAGCAGTTCTTC. Translated, it gives CASSRGLTSYYNEQFF.

The rearrangement joins TRBV6-2 or TRBV6-3 to TRBJ1-5, with D possibly being TRBD1 (6 bases). Trimming removed 4 bases from V and 5 bases from J, with 21 bases in between. The CDR3 loop spans 17 amino acids. Germline V gene lookup returns CDR1 MNHEY and CDR2 SVGEGT. CDR3 bases: TGTGCCAGCAGTTTTAAACAGGGATTAGAGTTCGATCAGCCCCAGCATTTT. It codes for CASSFKQGLEFDQPQHF.

V gene TRBV6-5 combines with J gene TRBJ1-4; D not certain. Trimming took off 6 bases at V and 1 base at J, with 9 bases between the two ends. Germline CDR1 reads MNHEY; CDR2 reads SVGAGI. The CDR3 is made up of 14 amino acids. The CDR3 nucleotides read TGTGCCAGCAGGTCGCTAATAACTAATGAAAAACTGTTTTTT. Its translation: CASRSLITNEKLFF.

There are a few counts of this clone. The chain employs TRBV9 and TRBJ1-3; 9 nucleotides match TRBD1. This CDR3 is built from 14 residues. The V gene end was trimmed by 0 bases and the J gene end by 11 bases; junction bases not matched to a gene: 6. CDR1 and CDR2 (germline): SGDLS, YYNGEE. Here the CDR3 reads CASSVGGQGPAIYF. Here the CDR3 DNA reads TGTGCCAGCAGCGTAGGGGGACAGGGTCCCGCCATATATTTT. The full variable domain, with the rest looked up from reference TRBV9 and TRBJ1-3, is DSGVTQTPKHLITATGQRVTLRCSPRSGDLSVYWYQQSLDQGLQFLIQYYNGEERAKGNILERFSAQQFPDLHSELNLSSLELGDSALYFCASSVGGQGPAIYFGEGSWLTVV.

This rearrangement joins TRBV5-4 to TRBJ2-1; the match to TRBD1 covers 10 bases. V lost 4 bases, J lost 7 bases, and 8 bases stayed unmatched. The CDR3 loop spans 15 amino acids. From germline, CDR1 is SGHNT and CDR2 YYREEE (reference sequence). The CDR3 nucleotides read TGTGCCAGCAGCCCCAGACAGGGGGCGAGGAATGAGCAGTTCTTC. It codes for CASSPRQGARNEQFF.

The V gene is TRBV5-1, the J gene TRBJ1-3; 7 nucleotides match TRBD1. Losses at the gene ends were 5 bases for V and 2 bases for J; bases not matched to a gene: 10. This CDR3 contains 16 residues. CDR1 and CDR2 (germline): SGHRS, YFSETQ. In nucleotides, the CDR3 is TGCGCCAGCAGGTCCAGGCCGACAGGGACTGGAAACACCATATATTTT. Its translation is CASRSRPTGTGNTIYF.

The chain couples TRBV7-9 to TRBJ2-7; TRBD2 matches at 8 bases. Germline V CDR1 and CDR2: SEHNR, FQNEAQ (reference sequence). The V segment lost 2 bases and the J segment 6 bases; nucleotides outside the gene matches: 12. The CDR3 contains 16 residues. The CDR3 spells CASSLPRSGGIGEQYF. The CDR3 DNA sequence: TGTGCCAGCAGCTTACCCCGCAGCGGGGGTATTGGCGAGCAGTACTTC.

This clone was picked up a small number of times. The rearrangement links TRBV5-1 to TRBJ1-3; 11 nucleotides align to TRBD1. The CDR3 extends over 17 amino acids. Germline V gives CDR1 SGHRS, CDR2 YFSETQ. Trimming removed 2 bases from V and 4 bases from J; junction bases left unmatched: 8. Here the CDR3 DNA reads TGCGCCAGCAGCTTTACCGGGACAGGGGGGCTCGGAAACACCATATATTTT. It translates to CASSFTGTGGLGNTIYF.

The CDR3 sequence: CASTSQGAGEQYF. In DNA, the CDR3 is TGTGCCAGTACCTCCCAGGGGGCGGGCGAGCAGTACTTC. The chain has TRBV19 and TRBJ2-7, with 8 bases matching TRBD1. Germline values: CDR1 LNHDA, CDR2 SQIVND (reference sequence). This CDR3 spans 13 amino acids. V lost 7 bases, J lost 6 bases, and 8 bases stayed unmatched.

The rearrangement links TRBV2 to TRBJ2-2; possibly TRBD2 for D (6 bases). The V end was cut by 5 bases, the J end by 8 bases, with 9 bases between. CDR3 length: 12 amino acids. The germline V gene encodes CDR1 SNHLY and CDR2 FYNNEI. The CDR3 DNA reads as TGTGCCAGCAGTACTGCGGGAGGGGAGCTGTTTTTT. Amino acid sequence: CASSTAGGELFF.

A few counts support this clone. The chain couples TRBV21-1 to TRBJ2-7; the table's D call, TRBD2, has no DNA check behind it. TRBV21-1 is a known pseudogene. This CDR3 has 21 residues. CDR3 protein: CASSKILGDPRLAGANYEQYF. The DNA for the CDR3 is TGTGCCAGCAGCAAGATCTTAGGCGACCCTAGACTAGCGGGAGCAAACTACGAGCAGTACTTC.

This chain connects TRBV5-1 to TRBJ1-1, with 7 bases that match TRBD1. The CDR3 loop spans 14 amino acids. V shed 4 bases and J 4 bases; nucleotides not matched to a gene: 7. Per the germline V gene, CDR1 is SGHRS and CDR2 is YFSETQ. The DNA of the CDR3 is TGCGCCAGCAGCGAGACAGGGCCGACCACTGAAGCTTTCTTT. This encodes CASSETGPTTEAFF.

This chain links TRBV7-9 with TRBJ2-1; 8 bases line up with TRBD2. Germline V gene data show CDR1 as SEHNR and CDR2 as FQNEAQ (reference sequence). CDR3 length equals 16 residues. The junction had 6 bases not matched to a gene; V was cut back by 1 base and J by 4 bases. The chain's CDR3 is CASSLGGSGIYNEQFF. CDR3 coding DNA: TGTGCCAGCAGCTTAGGAGGTAGCGGGATTTACAATGAGCAGTTCTTC.

The rearrangement links TRBV6-6 to TRBJ1-5; D may be TRBD1 (5 bases). There are 16 residues in the CDR3. Germline CDR1 reads MNHNY; CDR2 reads SVGAGI (reference sequence). Trimming removed 7 bases from V and 0 bases from J, with 16 bases in between. CDR3 coding DNA: TGTGCCAGCACCTCCCCTACCGGGGGTAGCAATCAGCCCCAGCATTTT. Protein product: CASTSPTGGSNQPQHF.

This rearrangement joins TRBV4-2 to TRBJ1-1; a weak D match, TRBD1 (5 bases). The germline V and J ends were trimmed by 4 bases and 5 bases, with 11 bases remaining between them. In germline, CDR1 is LGHNA, CDR2 YNFKEQ. The CDR3 sequence is 13 residues long. The CDR3: CASSPAGGTEAFF. CDR3 in DNA: TGTGCCAGCAGCCCGGCCGGGGGAACTGAAGCTTTCTTT.

This clone was counted once. The rearrangement joins TRBV5-1 to TRBJ2-3, with 9 bases matching TRBD1. This CDR3 is built from 16 residues. The germline gives CDR1 SGHRS, CDR2 YFSETQ. Trimming cost V 2 bases and J 6 bases; bases outside gene matches: 10. The CDR3 loop is CASSLVMTGGLDTQYF. CDR3 nucleotide sequence: TGCGCCAGCAGCTTAGTAATGACAGGGGGGTTGGATACGCAGTATTTT.

This clone has more than one count but fewer than ten. The chain uses TRBV19 and TRBJ1-3; TRBD1 matches 9 bases. Germline trimming cut 7 bases from V and 2 bases from J; bases unmatched to any gene: 3. Germline CDR1 LNHDA, CDR2 SQIVND (reference sequence). This CDR3 contains 14 residues. The CDR3 loop is CASKDRGTGNTIYF. Written as DNA, the CDR3 is TGTGCCAGTAAAGACAGGGGGACTGGAAACACCATATATTTT.